The clone carrying this T cell receptor (beta chain) was recorded a few times. The antigen is undetermined. Libraries were prepared by immunoSEQ multiplex PCR; TCRdb keeps only in-frame clonotypes and omits some of them. The sample consists of about 15,000 clones, approximately 80% of them appearing once. The sample comes from a study of chemoradiotherapy in HPV16-positive cancers. Whole-study results and caveats: The functional HPV-specific definition rests on just a couple of HPV16-positive patients.

V lost 5 bases and J 8 bases, leaving 15 bases between the germline ends. Per the germline V gene, CDR1 is SGHTA and CDR2 is FQGNSA. This CDR3 is 13 amino acids long. Collection took place from a patient who underwent chemoradiotherapy. The chain joins TRBV7-2 to TRBJ1-2; weak D call: TRBD1 (5 bases). The receptor comes from a human donor with HPV-associated anogenital cancer. As DNA, the CDR3 is TGTGCCAGCAGCACGGGGCCGGCGGAAGGCTACACCTTC. This codes for CASSTGPAEGYTF.